Sequencing of this T cell receptor (beta chain) was carried out in a study of blood T cell repertoires in COVID-19. In the study overall: Sites across the United States, Italy and Spain contributed samples from acute and convalescent COVID-19. T cells, B-cell-depleted T cells, or PBMCs provided the cDNA or gDNA that served as material.

The study recruited people aged roughly 18 to 89 years across approximately 25 US areas. In the source study's methods: Scientists estimated how many nucleated cells there were by amplifying reference gene primers. TCRdb keeps only in-frame clones here, not all; method: immunoSEQ multiplex PCR. V, J and clone size are taken as reported in that table, and D and trimming were inferred from the DNA itself. This sample has fewer than 300,000 clones; about nine tenths occur once, and the top ten carry around 16%. The sample was PBMCs or T cells enriched from blood (not recorded which). The source is a man between 18 and 29 years old who had recovered from COVID-19.

CDR3 residues: CASSLETSMDEQFF. The CDR3 nucleotides are TGCGCCAGCAGCTTAGAGACTAGCATGGATGAGCAGTTCTTC. J is TRBJ2-1 and V is TRBV5-1; 7 nucleotides align to TRBD2. CDR1 SGHRS and CDR2 YFSETQ come from the germline V gene. The CDR3 extends over 14 amino acids. V lost 2 bases to trimming and J lost 8 bases; unmatched junction nucleotides: 7.